The clone carrying this TCR beta chain was detected only once. Germline V gene data show CDR1 as SGHTA and CDR2 as FQGNSA. CDR3 length: 14 amino acids. V was shortened by 2 bases and J by 7 bases, with 14 bases between the two germline ends. The sample is drawn from a study of PD-1 blockade in mismatch repair-deficient tumors. Profiled with immunoSEQ multiplex PCR; TCRdb holds only in-frame clones, not every one. The top ten hold around 0.9% of the sample, which has about 9,100 clones, more than 80% seen once. This receptor was identified in an adult with mismatch repair-deficient cancer. The material sequenced was PBMCs, taken almost 47 weeks after starting pembrolizumab. The V and J genes are TRBV7-2 and TRBJ2-5, with D perhaps TRBD1 (6 bases). CDR3 bases: TGTGCCAGCAGCTTACCCGGGGTAGGGGGGACCCAGTACTTC. As protein: CASSLPGVGGTQYF.